These T cell receptor beta chains were read from a single sample in a study of blood T cell repertoires in COVID-19. Clones were read by immunoSEQ multiplex PCR, and TCRdb kept only the in-frame ones, dropping some. The sample lists approximately 300,000 clones, approximately 91% occurring once. The sequenced material came from PBMCs or T cells enriched from blood (not recorded which). These TCRs come from a man in his 60s who had recovered from COVID-19. Both conserved end residues are part of each CDR3. D genes are given only for firm matches. Clone size is stated in some rows and not others, as once, few, many or a class when expanded.

TRBJ2-7 | TRBV3-1/TRBV3-2 | few | TRBD2 | TGTGCCAGCAGACACACTAGCGGGTCCTACGAGCAGTACTTC | CASRHTSGSYEQYF
TRBJ2-5 | TRBV24-1 | NA | TRBD1 | TGTGCCACCAGTGGGACAGGGGAGGAGACCCAGTACTTC | CATSGTGEETQYF
TRBJ1-2 | TRBV15 | NA | TRBD1 | TGTGCCACCAGCAGAGGTTGGGACAGCCTCTATGGCTACACCTTC | CATSRGWDSLYGYTF
TRBJ2-1 | TRBV6-6 | once | TRBD2 | TGTGCCAGCAGTCCGGGACTAGCGGGAGAGATTGAGCAGTTCTTC | CASSPGLAGEIEQFF
TRBJ1-2 | TRBV9 | NA | NA | TGTGCCAGCAGCCCCTTAGGGGGGGGGAACTATGGCTACACCTTC | CASSPLGGGNYGYTF
TRBJ1-1 | TRBV7-9 | NA | NA | TGTGCCAGCAGCTCAACCAGGTCACCCGAAGCTTTCTTT | CASSSTRSPEAFF
TRBJ1-2 | TRBV29-1 | NA | NA | TGCAGCGTTGGAGAGGCCTATGGCTACACCTTC | CSVGEAYGYTF
TRBJ1-1 | TRBV3-1/TRBV3-2 | once | NA | TGTGCCAGCAGCCCCGCCCACAGGGCTCCGAACACTGAAGCTTTCTTT | CASSPAHRAPNTEAFF
TRBJ2-7 | TRBV2 | NA | NA | TGTGCCAGCAGTCGGGACTGGCCTCGGGGCTACGAGCAGTACTTC | CASSRDWPRGYEQYF
TRBJ2-3 | TRBV9 | NA | TRBD2 | TGTGCCAGCAGCCCCCGACTAGCGGGGCCCACAGATACGCAGTATTTT | CASSPRLAGPTDTQYF
TRBJ2-7 | TRBV6-5 | NA | TRBD2 | TGTGCCAGCAGGAGGACTAGCGTAACCGCCTACGAGCAGTACTTC | CASRRTSVTAYEQYF
TRBJ2-2 | TRBV9 | NA | TRBD2 | TGTGCCAGCAGCGTTCTGGATCTAGCGGGAGCTGCCGGGGAGCTGTTTTTT | CASSVLDLAGAAGELFF
TRBJ1-2 | TRBV28 | NA | NA | TGTGCCAGCAGTTCCTCCTATCGCTACACCTTC | CASSSSYRYTF
TRBJ1-4 | TRBV28 | NA | TRBD1 | TGTGCCAGCAGTTCCGGGGACAGGGTTGAAAAACTGTTTTTT | CASSSGDRVEKLFF
TRBJ2-1 | TRBV19 | NA | TRBD2 | TGTGCCAGTAGTAGCGGGAGAGTCTACAATGAGCAGTTCTTC | CASSSGRVYNEQFF